This T cell receptor (beta chain) was recorded in a study of blood T cell repertoires in COVID-19. Turning to the study itself: PBMCs, B-cell-depleted T cells, or T cells were the source of the cDNA or gDNA that made up the material.

As processed by the authors: Amplification with reference gene primers provided the estimates of nucleated cell counts. Profiling relied on immunoSEQ multiplex PCR, and the TCRdb table lists in-frame clones only, not all of them. D and trimming come from the DNA, and the V and J calls and clone size come from that table. The data contain some 110,000 clones, approximately 78% of them singletons. The germline V gene has CDR1 SGHNT and CDR2 YYREEE (reference sequence). The CDR3 runs to 11 residues. V was trimmed by 4 bases and J by 6 bases, leaving 8 bases between them. This receptor was obtained from a man in his 70s with acute or convalescent COVID-19. The specimen sequenced was peripheral blood. The chain has TRBV5-4 and TRBJ2-7; D is unclear. The CDR3 protein is CASSQFREQYF. CDR3 nucleotide sequence: TGTGCCAGCAGCCAGTTCCGCGAGCAGTACTTC.